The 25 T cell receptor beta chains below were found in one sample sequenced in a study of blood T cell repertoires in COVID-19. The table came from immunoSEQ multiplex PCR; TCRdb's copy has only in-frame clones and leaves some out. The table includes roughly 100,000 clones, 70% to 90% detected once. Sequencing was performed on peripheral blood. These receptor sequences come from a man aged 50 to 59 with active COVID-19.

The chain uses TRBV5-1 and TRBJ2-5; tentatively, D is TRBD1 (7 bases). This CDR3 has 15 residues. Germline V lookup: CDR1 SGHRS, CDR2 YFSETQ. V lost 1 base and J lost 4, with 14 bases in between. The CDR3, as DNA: TGCGCCAGCAGCTTGCAGGGGGGCCTGGTAGAGACCCAGTACTTC. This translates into CASSLQGGLVETQYF.

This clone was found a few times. The CDR3 sequence is CASLLQNYNSPLHF. CDR3 nucleotide sequence: TGTGCCAGCCTCTTACAGAACTATAATTCACCCCTCCACTTT. The V gene is TRBV3-1 (or the pseudogene TRBV3-2), the J gene TRBJ1-6; D remains ambiguous. The germline CDR1 and CDR2 sequences are LGHDT and YNNKEL (reference sequence). Between the trimmed V and J ends, which lost 8 bases and 3 bases, there was a span of 11 bases. The CDR3 is 14 amino acids.

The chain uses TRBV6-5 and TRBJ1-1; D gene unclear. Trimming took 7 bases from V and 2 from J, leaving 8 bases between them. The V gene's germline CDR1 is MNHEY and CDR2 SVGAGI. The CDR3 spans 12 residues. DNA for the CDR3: TGTGCCAGCAATCGGGATAACACTGAAGCTTTCTTT. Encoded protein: CASNRDNTEAFF.

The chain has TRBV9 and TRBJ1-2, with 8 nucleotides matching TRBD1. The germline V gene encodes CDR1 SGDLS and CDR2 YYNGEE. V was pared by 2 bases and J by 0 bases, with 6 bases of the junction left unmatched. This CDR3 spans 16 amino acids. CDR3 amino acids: CASSVGGQGANYGYTF. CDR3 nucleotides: TGTGCCAGCAGCGTCGGAGGACAGGGAGCTAACTATGGCTACACCTTC.

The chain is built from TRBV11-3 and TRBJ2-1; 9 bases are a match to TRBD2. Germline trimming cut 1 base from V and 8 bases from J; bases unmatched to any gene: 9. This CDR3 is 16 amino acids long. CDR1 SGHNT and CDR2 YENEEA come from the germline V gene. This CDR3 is CASSLGRLAELDEQFF. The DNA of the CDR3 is TGTGCCAGCAGCTTAGGGAGACTAGCGGAACTGGATGAGCAGTTCTTC.

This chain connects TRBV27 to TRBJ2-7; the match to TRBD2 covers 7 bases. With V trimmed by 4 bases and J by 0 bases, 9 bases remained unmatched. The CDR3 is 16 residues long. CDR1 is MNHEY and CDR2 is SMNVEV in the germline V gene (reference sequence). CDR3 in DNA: TGTGCCAGCAGTTCCCCGGGTAGCGGGTCCTCCTACGAGCAGTACTTC. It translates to CASSSPGSGSSYEQYF.

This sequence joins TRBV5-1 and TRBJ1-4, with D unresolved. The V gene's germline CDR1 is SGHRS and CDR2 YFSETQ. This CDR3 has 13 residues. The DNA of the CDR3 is TGCCCGCGAACGAGGGAGAATAATGAAAAACTGTTTTTT. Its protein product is CPRTRENNEKLFF.

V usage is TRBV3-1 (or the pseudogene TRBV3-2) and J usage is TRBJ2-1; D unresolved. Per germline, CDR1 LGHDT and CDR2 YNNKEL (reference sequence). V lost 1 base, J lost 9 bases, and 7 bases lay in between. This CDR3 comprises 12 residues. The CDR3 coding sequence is TGTGCCAGCAGCCAAGTGGTCAGTGAGCAGTTCTTC. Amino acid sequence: CASSQVVSEQFF.

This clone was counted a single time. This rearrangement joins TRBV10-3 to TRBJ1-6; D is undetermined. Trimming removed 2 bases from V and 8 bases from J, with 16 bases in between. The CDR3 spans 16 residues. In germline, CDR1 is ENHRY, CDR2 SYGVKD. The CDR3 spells CAISEVERGSYSPLHF. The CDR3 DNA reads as TGTGCCATCAGTGAGGTAGAAAGAGGGAGTTATTCACCCCTCCACTTT.

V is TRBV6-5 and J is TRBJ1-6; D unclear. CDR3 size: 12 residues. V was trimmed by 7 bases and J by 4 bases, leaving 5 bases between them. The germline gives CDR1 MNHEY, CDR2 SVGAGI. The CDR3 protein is CASKQYNSPLHF. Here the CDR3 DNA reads TGTGCCAGCAAACAGTATAATTCACCCCTCCACTTT.

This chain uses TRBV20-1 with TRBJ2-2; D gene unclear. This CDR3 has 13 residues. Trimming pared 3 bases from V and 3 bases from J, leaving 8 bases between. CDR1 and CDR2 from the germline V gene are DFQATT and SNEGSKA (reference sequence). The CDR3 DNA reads TGCAGTGCTAGTCGTCAGTACACCGGGGAGCTGTTTTTT. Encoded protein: CSASRQYTGELFF.

The CDR3: CASRIGGNNSPLHF. CDR3 DNA sequence: TGTGCCAGCCGTATCGGGGGGAATAATTCACCCCTCCACTTT. The J gene is TRBJ1-6, the V gene TRBV5-5, with D tentatively TRBD1 (5 bases). The CDR3 sequence is 14 residues long. Germline CDR1 SGHKS, CDR2 YYEKEE (reference sequence). V was pared by 7 bases and J by 5 bases, with 13 bases between.

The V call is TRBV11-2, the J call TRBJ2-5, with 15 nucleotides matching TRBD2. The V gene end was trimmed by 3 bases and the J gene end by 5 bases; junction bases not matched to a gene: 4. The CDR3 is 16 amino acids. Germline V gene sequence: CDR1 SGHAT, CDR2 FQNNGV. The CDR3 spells CASSFTGTSGGETQYF. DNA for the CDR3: TGTGCCAGCAGCTTTACCGGGACTAGCGGGGGGGAGACCCAGTACTTC.

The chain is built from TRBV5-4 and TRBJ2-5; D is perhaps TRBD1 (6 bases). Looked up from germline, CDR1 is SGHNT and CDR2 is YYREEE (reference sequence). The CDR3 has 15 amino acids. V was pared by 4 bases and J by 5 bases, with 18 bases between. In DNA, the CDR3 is TGTGCCAGCAGCGGGGGCCGTCCAAGTGGGGAGACCCAGTACTTC. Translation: CASSGGRPSGETQYF.

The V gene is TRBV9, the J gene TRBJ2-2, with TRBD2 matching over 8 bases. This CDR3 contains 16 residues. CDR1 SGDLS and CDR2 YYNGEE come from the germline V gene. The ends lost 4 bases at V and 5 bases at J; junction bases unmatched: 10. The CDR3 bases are TGTGCCAGCAGCCTTTTAAGCGGGGGCAATACCGGGGAGCTGTTTTTT. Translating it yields CASSLLSGGNTGELFF.

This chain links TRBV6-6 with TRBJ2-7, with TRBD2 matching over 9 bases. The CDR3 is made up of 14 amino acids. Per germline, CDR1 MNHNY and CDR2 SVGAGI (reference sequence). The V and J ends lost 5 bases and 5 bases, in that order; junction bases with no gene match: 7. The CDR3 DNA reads TGTGCCAGCAGTAAGGGACTAGCCAACGACGAGCAGTACTTC. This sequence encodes CASSKGLANDEQYF.

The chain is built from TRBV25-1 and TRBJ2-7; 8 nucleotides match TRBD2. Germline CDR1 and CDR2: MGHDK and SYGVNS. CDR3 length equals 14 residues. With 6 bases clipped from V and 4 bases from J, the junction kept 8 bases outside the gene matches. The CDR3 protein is CASSPGGGTYEQYF. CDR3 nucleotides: TGTGCCAGCAGCCCGGGAGGGGGAACTTACGAGCAGTACTTC.

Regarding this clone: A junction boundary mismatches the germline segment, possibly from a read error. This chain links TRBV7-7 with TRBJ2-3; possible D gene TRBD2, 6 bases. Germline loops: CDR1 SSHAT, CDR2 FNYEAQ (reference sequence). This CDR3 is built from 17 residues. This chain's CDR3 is CASSRTLGSGPGDTQYF. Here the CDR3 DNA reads TGTGCTAGCAGCCGCACTTTGGGTAGCGGTCCAGGGGATACGCAGTATTTT.

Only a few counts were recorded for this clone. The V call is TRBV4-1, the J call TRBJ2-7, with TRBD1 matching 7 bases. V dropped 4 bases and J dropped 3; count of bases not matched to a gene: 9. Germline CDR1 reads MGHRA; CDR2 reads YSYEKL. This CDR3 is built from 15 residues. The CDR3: CASSLGTVPGYEQYF. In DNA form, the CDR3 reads TGCGCCAGCAGCCTTGGGACAGTCCCCGGCTACGAGCAGTACTTC.

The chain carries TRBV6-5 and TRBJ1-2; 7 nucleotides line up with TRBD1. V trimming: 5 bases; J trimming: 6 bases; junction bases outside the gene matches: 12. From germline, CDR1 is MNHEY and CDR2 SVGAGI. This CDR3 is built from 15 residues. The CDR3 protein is CASSQRGTAADGYTF. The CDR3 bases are TGTGCCAGCAGTCAAAGAGGGACAGCCGCGGATGGCTACACCTTC.

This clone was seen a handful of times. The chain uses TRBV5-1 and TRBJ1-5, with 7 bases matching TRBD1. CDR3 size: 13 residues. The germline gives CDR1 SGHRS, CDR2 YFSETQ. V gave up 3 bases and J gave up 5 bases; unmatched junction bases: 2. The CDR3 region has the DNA TGCGCCAGCAGCTCCCAGGGGGATCAGCCCCAGCATTTT. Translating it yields CASSSQGDQPQHF.

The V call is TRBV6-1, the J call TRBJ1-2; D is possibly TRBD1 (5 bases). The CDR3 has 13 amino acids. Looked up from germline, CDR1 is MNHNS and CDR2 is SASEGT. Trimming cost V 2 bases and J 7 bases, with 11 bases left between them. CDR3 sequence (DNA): TGTGCCAGCAGTGAACTCAGGGCCGGTGGCTACACCTTC. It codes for CASSELRAGGYTF.

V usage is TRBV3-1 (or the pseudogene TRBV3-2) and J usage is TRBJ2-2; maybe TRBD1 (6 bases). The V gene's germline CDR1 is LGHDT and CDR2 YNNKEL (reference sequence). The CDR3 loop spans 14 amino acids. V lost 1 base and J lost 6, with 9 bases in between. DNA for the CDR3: TGTGCCAGCAGCCAAGTCGAGGGGGCCGGGGAGCTGTTTTTT. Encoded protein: CASSQVEGAGELFF.

CDR3 in amino acids: CASRGATQPTYGYTF. CDR3 in DNA: TGTGCCAGCAGGGGGGCGACGCAGCCCACCTATGGCTACACCTTC. The V gene is TRBV2, the J gene TRBJ1-2; weak D call: TRBD1 (6 bases). The CDR3 runs to 15 residues. V was pared by 6 bases and J by 4 bases, with 18 bases between. Germline CDR1 is SNHLY and CDR2 is FYNNEI.

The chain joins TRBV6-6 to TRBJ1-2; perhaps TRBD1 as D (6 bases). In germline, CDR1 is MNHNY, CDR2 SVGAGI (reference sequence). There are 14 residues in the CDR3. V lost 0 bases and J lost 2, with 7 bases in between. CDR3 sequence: CASSYSDRNYGYTF. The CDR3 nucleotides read TGTGCCAGCAGTTACTCCGACAGGAACTATGGCTACACCTTC.